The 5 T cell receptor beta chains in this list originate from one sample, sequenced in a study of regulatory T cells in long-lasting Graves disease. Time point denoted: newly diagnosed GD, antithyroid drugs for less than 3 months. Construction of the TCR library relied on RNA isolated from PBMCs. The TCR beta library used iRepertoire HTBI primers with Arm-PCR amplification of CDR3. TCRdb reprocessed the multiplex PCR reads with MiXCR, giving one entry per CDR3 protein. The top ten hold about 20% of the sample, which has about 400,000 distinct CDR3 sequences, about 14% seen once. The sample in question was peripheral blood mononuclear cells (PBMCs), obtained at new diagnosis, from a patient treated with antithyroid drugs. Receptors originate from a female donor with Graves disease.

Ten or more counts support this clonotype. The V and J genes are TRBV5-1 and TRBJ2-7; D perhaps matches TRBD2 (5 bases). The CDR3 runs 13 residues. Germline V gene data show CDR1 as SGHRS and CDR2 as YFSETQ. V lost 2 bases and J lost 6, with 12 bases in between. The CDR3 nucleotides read TGCGCCAGCAGCTTAAGAGGGAGTGGCGAGCAGTACTTC. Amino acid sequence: CASSLRGSGEQYF.

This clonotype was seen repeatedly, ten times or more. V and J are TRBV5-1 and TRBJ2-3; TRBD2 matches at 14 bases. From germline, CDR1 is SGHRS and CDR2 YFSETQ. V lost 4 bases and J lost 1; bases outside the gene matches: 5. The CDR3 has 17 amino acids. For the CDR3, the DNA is TGCGCCAGCAGCCCAGGACTAGCGGGAGGTGGCACAGATACGCAGTATTTT. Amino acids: CASSPGLAGGGTDTQYF.

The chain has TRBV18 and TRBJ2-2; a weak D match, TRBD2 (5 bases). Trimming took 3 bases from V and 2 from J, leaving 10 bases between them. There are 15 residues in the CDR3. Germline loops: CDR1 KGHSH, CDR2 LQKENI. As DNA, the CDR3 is TGTGCCAGCTCACCCCCCGGGGTCAACACCGGGGAGCTGTTTTTT. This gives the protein CASSPPGVNTGELFF.

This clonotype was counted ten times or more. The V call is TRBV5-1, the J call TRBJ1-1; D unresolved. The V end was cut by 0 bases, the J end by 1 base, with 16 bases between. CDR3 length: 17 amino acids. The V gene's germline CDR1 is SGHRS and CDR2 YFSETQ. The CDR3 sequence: CASSLGDTHPGNTEAFF. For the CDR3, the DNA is TGCGCCAGCAGCTTGGGCGACACTCACCCGGGGAACACTGAAGCTTTCTTT.

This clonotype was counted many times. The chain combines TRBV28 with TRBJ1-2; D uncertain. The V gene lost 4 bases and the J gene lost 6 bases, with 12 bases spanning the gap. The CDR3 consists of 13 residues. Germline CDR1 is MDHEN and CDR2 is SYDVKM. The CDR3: CASSSWTPNGYTF. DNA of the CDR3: TGTGCCAGCAGTTCATGGACTCCCAATGGCTACACCTTC.